This is a list of T cell receptor beta chains from one sample in a study of beta chain features in type 1 diabetes. Assay used: immunoSEQ multiplex PCR; TCRdb lists only in-frame clones, some missing. The sample consists of roughly 340,000 clones, about 13% of them appearing once. Sequencing input: naive CD4+ T cells from blood. Receptors originate from a woman aged 18-35 years with type 1 diabetes. Each CDR3 is given with its conserved first and last residue. The D gene is left open where the match is weak. Rows give clone size only sometimes, using once, few, many, or a class for an expanded clone.

d_gene: NA
j_gene: TRBJ2-1
abundance: NA
v_gene: TRBV5-1
CDR3aa: CASSRYGIQNEQFF
CDR3nt: TGCGCCAGCAGCCGCTACGGGATACAGAATGAGCAGTTCTTC

d_gene: NA
j_gene: TRBJ2-1
abundance: few
v_gene: TRBV7-9
CDR3aa: CASSLGAYNEQFF
CDR3nt: TGTGCCAGCAGCCTCGGAGCCTACAATGAGCAGTTCTTC

d_gene: NA
j_gene: TRBJ2-3
abundance: NA
v_gene: TRBV5-1
CDR3aa: CASSLGLASTDTQYF
CDR3nt: TGCGCCAGCAGCTTGGGGCTAGCGAGCACAGATACGCAGTATTTT

d_gene: TRBD1
j_gene: TRBJ2-7
abundance: NA
v_gene: TRBV28
CDR3aa: CASSHLGQGSYEQYF
CDR3nt: TGTGCCAGCAGCCACCTCGGACAGGGCTCCTACGAGCAGTACTTC

d_gene: TRBD2
j_gene: TRBJ2-7
abundance: few
v_gene: TRBV4-2
CDR3aa: CASSQDESRRWVYSGRARYEQYF
CDR3nt: TGTGCCAGCAGCCAAGATGAAAGTCGGAGATGGGTTTATAGCGGGAGGGCCCGATACGAGCAGTACTTC

d_gene: TRBD2
j_gene: TRBJ2-1
abundance: few
v_gene: TRBV7-8
CDR3aa: CASSPGTSGSEQFF
CDR3nt: TGTGCCAGCAGCCCCGGGACTAGCGGGAGTGAGCAGTTCTTC

d_gene: TRBD2
j_gene: TRBJ2-1
abundance: NA
v_gene: TRBV19
CDR3aa: CASSLLGRRNEQFF
CDR3nt: TGTGCCAGTAGTCTTCTCGGGAGGAGGAATGAGCAGTTCTTC

d_gene: TRBD2
j_gene: TRBJ2-3
abundance: NA
v_gene: TRBV4-1
CDR3aa: CASSQLLAGMSTDTQYF
CDR3nt: TGCGCCAGCAGTCAACTACTAGCGGGCATGAGCACAGATACGCAGTATTTT

d_gene: TRBD1
j_gene: TRBJ2-5
abundance: NA
v_gene: TRBV19
CDR3aa: CASSTGGETQYF
CDR3nt: TGTGCCAGTAGTACAGGGGGTGAGACCCAGTACTTC

d_gene: NA
j_gene: TRBJ2-4
abundance: few
v_gene: TRBV19
CDR3aa: CASSPPGDIQYF
CDR3nt: TGTGCCAGTAGCCCCCCCGGGGACATTCAGTACTTC

d_gene: TRBD1
j_gene: TRBJ1-2
abundance: NA
v_gene: TRBV29-1
CDR3aa: CSVKFRDRGPYGYTF
CDR3nt: TGCAGCGTAAAGTTCCGGGACAGGGGGCCGTATGGCTACACCTTC

d_gene: TRBD2
j_gene: TRBJ2-7
abundance: few
v_gene: TRBV28
CDR3aa: CASSFPPTSGSREQYF
CDR3nt: TGTGCCAGCAGTTTCCCCCCCACTAGCGGGAGTCGAGAGCAGTACTTC

d_gene: NA
j_gene: TRBJ2-1
abundance: few
v_gene: TRBV5-1
CDR3aa: CASRGGGTYNEQFF
CDR3nt: TGCGCCAGCAGAGGCGGCGGGACGTACAATGAGCAGTTCTTC

d_gene: TRBD1
j_gene: TRBJ1-1
abundance: NA
v_gene: TRBV4-3
CDR3aa: CASSQVDRGGTEAFF
CDR3nt: TGCGCCAGCAGCCAAGTCGACAGGGGAGGCACTGAAGCTTTCTTT

d_gene: TRBD2
j_gene: TRBJ2-5
abundance: few
v_gene: TRBV4-1
CDR3aa: CASSQVGGLETQYF
CDR3nt: TGCGCCAGCAGCCAAGTGGGGGGGTTGGAGACCCAGTACTTC

d_gene: NA
j_gene: TRBJ1-1
abundance: NA
v_gene: TRBV27
CDR3aa: CASSLGPNTEAFF
CDR3nt: TGTGCCAGCAGTTTAGGCCCTAACACTGAAGCTTTCTTT

d_gene: NA
j_gene: TRBJ2-3
abundance: few
v_gene: TRBV5-1
CDR3aa: CASSSATRGTDTQYF
CDR3nt: TGCGCCAGCAGTTCGGCGACTAGGGGCACAGATACGCAGTATTTT

d_gene: NA
j_gene: TRBJ2-6
abundance: NA
v_gene: TRBV6-5
CDR3aa: CASTGISTGANVLTF
CDR3nt: TGTGCCAGCACAGGTATCAGTACTGGGGCCAACGTCCTGACTTTC

d_gene: TRBD2
j_gene: TRBJ2-1
abundance: few
v_gene: TRBV7-9
CDR3aa: CASSLEWTSGMGGNEQFF
CDR3nt: TGTGCCAGCAGCTTAGAGTGGACTAGCGGGATGGGGGGCAATGAGCAGTTCTTC

d_gene: NA
j_gene: TRBJ2-7
abundance: NA
v_gene: TRBV27
CDR3aa: CASRASFYEQYF
CDR3nt: TGTGCCAGCAGGGCTAGCTTCTACGAGCAGTACTTC

d_gene: TRBD2
j_gene: TRBJ2-4
abundance: NA
v_gene: TRBV18
CDR3aa: CASSPPSGENIQYF
CDR3nt: TGTGCCAGCTCACCTCCTAGCGGGGAAAACATTCAGTACTTC

d_gene: NA
j_gene: TRBJ2-1
abundance: NA
v_gene: TRBV5-4
CDR3aa: CASSLTPDNEQFF
CDR3nt: TGTGCCAGCAGCTTGACTCCCGACAATGAGCAGTTCTTC

d_gene: NA
j_gene: TRBJ2-5
abundance: NA
v_gene: TRBV10-3
CDR3aa: CAISNSRGSETQYF
CDR3nt: TGTGCCATCAGCAACTCTAGGGGCTCGGAGACCCAGTACTTC

d_gene: NA
j_gene: TRBJ2-3
abundance: NA
v_gene: TRBV27
CDR3aa: CASSQVGDRADTQYF
CDR3nt: TGTGCCAGCAGCCAGGTGGGAGATCGGGCAGATACGCAGTATTTT

d_gene: NA
j_gene: TRBJ2-2
abundance: NA
v_gene: TRBV29-1
CDR3aa: CSVGGESNTGELFF
CDR3nt: TGCAGCGTCGGAGGGGAATCGAACACCGGGGAGCTGTTTTTT

d_gene: TRBD2
j_gene: TRBJ2-7
abundance: few
v_gene: TRBV27
CDR3aa: CASSLRGAGGMETYEQYF
CDR3nt: TGTGCCAGCAGTTTACGGGGAGCGGGGGGGATGGAGACCTACGAGCAGTACTTC

d_gene: NA
j_gene: TRBJ2-1
abundance: NA
v_gene: TRBV30
CDR3aa: CAWSLNSGAFNEQFF
CDR3nt: TGTGCCTGGAGTTTGAACAGTGGGGCCTTCAATGAGCAGTTCTTC

d_gene: TRBD1
j_gene: TRBJ1-1
abundance: few
v_gene: TRBV30
CDR3aa: CAWRDRVISTEAFF
CDR3nt: TGTGCCTGGAGAGACAGGGTTATTAGCACTGAAGCTTTCTTT

d_gene: TRBD2
j_gene: TRBJ2-7
abundance: NA
v_gene: TRBV25-1
CDR3aa: CASSSGLAGKFEQYF
CDR3nt: TGTGCCAGCAGCTCAGGACTAGCGGGAAAGTTCGAGCAGTACTTC

d_gene: TRBD2
j_gene: TRBJ2-1
abundance: few
v_gene: TRBV10-3
CDR3aa: CAISELKRDRDNEQFF
CDR3nt: TGTGCCATCAGTGAGTTAAAGCGGGACCGGGACAATGAGCAGTTCTTC

d_gene: NA
j_gene: TRBJ1-5
abundance: NA
v_gene: TRBV18
CDR3aa: CASSPETDQPQHF
CDR3nt: TGTGCCAGCTCACCAGAGACAGATCAGCCCCAGCATTTT

d_gene: TRBD2
j_gene: TRBJ2-7
abundance: few
v_gene: TRBV5-4
CDR3aa: CASRYTSGRSSYEQYF
CDR3nt: TGTGCCAGCAGATATACTAGCGGGAGGAGCTCCTACGAGCAGTACTTC

d_gene: TRBD2
j_gene: TRBJ2-1
abundance: NA
v_gene: TRBV5-6
CDR3aa: CASSLVAGEFGEQFF
CDR3nt: TGTGCCAGCAGCTTGGTAGCGGGAGAGTTCGGTGAGCAGTTCTTC

d_gene: NA
j_gene: TRBJ2-3
abundance: few
v_gene: TRBV15
CDR3aa: CATSRGFGRPGDTQYF
CDR3nt: TGTGCCACCAGCAGAGGGTTCGGGCGGCCGGGGGATACGCAGTATTTT

d_gene: NA
j_gene: TRBJ2-3
abundance: NA
v_gene: TRBV2
CDR3aa: CASSVMDSRADTQYF
CDR3nt: TGTGCCAGCAGTGTCATGGATTCGAGGGCAGATACGCAGTATTTT

d_gene: NA
j_gene: TRBJ2-1
abundance: few
v_gene: TRBV7-2
CDR3aa: CASSFTTYNEQFF
CDR3nt: TGTGCCAGCAGCTTCACAACGTACAATGAGCAGTTCTTC

d_gene: TRBD1
j_gene: TRBJ2-2
abundance: few
v_gene: TRBV9
CDR3aa: CASSSQTGAFTGELFF
CDR3nt: TGTGCCAGCAGCTCCCAGACAGGGGCCTTCACCGGGGAGCTGTTTTTT